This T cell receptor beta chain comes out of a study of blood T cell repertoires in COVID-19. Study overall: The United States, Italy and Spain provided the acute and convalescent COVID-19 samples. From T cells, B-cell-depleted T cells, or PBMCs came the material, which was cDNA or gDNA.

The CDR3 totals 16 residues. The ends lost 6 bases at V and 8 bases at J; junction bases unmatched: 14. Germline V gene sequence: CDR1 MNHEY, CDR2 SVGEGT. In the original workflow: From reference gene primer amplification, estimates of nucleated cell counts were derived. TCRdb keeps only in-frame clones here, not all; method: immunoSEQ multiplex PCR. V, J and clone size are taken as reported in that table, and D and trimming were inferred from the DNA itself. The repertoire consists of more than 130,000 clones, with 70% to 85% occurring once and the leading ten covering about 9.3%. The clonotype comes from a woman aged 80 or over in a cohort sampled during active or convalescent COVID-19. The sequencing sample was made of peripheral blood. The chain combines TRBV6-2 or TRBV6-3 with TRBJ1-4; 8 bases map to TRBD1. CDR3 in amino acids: CASSLGTQGVGEKLFF. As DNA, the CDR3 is TGTGCCAGCAGCCTTGGAACACAGGGGGTAGGCGAAAAACTGTTTTTT.